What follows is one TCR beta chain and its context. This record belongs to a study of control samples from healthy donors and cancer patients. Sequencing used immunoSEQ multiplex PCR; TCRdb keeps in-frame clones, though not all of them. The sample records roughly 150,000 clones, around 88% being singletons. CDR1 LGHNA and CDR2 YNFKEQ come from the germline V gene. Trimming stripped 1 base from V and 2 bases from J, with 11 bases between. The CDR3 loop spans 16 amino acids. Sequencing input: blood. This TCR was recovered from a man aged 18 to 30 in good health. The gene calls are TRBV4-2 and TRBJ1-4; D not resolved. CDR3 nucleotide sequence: TGTGCCAGCAGCCAAGTTATCCTGGGGACTAATGAAAAACTGTTTTTT. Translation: CASSQVILGTNEKLFF.